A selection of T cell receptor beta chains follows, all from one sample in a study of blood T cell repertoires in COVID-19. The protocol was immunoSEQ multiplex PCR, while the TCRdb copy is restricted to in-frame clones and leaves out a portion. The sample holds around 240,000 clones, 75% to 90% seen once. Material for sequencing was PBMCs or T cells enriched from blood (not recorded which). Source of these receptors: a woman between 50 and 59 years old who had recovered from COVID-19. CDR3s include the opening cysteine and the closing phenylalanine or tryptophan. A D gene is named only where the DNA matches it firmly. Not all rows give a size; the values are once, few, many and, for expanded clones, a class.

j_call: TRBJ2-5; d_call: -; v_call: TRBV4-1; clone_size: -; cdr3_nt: TGCGCCAGCAGCCAAGATAGAATTGGAGAGACCCAGTACTTC; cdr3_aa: CASSQDRIGETQYF
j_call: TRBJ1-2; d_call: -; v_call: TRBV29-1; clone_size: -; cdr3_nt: TGCAGCGTCAAGGGCGGGGGAATCTATGGCTACACCTTC; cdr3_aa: CSVKGGGIYGYTF
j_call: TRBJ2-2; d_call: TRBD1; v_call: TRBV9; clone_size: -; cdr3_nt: TGTGCCAGCAGCGTAGAGGCCAGGGGGCGATTAGTCGGGGAGCTGTTTTTT; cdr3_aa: CASSVEARGRLVGELFF
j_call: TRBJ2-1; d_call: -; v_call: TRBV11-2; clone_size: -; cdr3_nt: TGTGCCAGCAGCTTAGATGGGGGGACTGGATGGGATGAGCAGTTCTTC; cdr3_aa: CASSLDGGTGWDEQFF
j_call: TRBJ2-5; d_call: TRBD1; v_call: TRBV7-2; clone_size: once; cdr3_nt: TGTGCCAGCAGGCCTTACGCAGGGGGCGCATCAGAGACCCAGTACTTC; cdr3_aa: CASRPYAGGASETQYF
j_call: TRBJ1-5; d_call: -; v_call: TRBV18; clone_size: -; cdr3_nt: TGTGCCAGCTCACGAGGGGGGGATCAGCCCCAGCATTTT; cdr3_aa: CASSRGGDQPQHF
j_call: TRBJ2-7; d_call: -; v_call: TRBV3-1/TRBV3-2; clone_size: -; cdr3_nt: TGTGCCAGCAGCCAAGGGTCGGGATCAGCCTACGAGCAGTACTTC; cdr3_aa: CASSQGSGSAYEQYF
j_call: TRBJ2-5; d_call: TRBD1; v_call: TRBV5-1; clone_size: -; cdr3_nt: TGCGCCAGCAGCAGGTGGGGACAGGGGGACGGAGAGACCCAGTACTTC; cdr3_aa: CASSRWGQGDGETQYF
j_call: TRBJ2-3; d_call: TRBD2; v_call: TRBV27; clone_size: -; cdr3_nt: TGTGCCAGCAGTTTAAGGGCCCCCAGCGGGAGTCGGGGGGGGAGCACAGATACGCAGTATTTT; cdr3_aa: CASSLRAPSGSRGGSTDTQYF
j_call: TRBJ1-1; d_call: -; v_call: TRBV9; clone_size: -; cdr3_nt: TGTGCCAGCAGCGCCGGTCCGAAGAACACTGAAGCTTTCTTT; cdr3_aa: CASSAGPKNTEAFF
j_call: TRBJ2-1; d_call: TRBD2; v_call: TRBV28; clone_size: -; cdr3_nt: TGTGCCAGTGGGGGGGGCTCCTACAATGAGCAGTTCTTC; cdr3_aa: CASGGGSYNEQFF
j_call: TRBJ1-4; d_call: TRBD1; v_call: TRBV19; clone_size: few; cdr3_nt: TGTGCCAGTAGTATTTGGGGGGACAGATCGAATGAAAAACTGTTTTTT; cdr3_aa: CASSIWGDRSNEKLFF
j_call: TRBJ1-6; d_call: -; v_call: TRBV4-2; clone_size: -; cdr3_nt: TGTGCCAGCAGCCTCCCGGGACAAGTTAATTCACCCCTCCACTTT; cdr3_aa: CASSLPGQVNSPLHF
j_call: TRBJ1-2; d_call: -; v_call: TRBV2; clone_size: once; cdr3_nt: TGTGCCAGCACACAGAAGGATGGCTACACCTTC; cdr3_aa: CASTQKDGYTF
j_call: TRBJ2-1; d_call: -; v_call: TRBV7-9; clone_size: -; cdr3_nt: TGTGCCAGCAGCCTTAGCGGCATAAATGAGCAGTTCTTC; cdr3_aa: CASSLSGINEQFF
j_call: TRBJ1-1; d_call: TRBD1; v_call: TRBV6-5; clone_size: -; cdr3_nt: TGTGCCAGTCACAGGGGATCTTACACTGAAGCTTTCTTT; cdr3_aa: CASHRGSYTEAFF
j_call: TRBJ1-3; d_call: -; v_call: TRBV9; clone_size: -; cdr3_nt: TGTGCCAGCAGCCACGCCAGCTCTGGAAACACCATATATTTT; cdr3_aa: CASSHASSGNTIYF
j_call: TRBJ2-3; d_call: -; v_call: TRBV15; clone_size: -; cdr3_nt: TGTGCCACCAGCAGAGCGGATACGCAGTATTTT; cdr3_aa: CATSRADTQYF
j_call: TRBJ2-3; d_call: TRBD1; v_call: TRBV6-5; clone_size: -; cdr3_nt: TGTGCCAGCAGACGGACAGGCACCAGCACAGATACGCAGTATTTT; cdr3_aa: CASRRTGTSTDTQYF
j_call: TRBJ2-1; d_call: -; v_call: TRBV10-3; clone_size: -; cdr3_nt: TGTGCCATCAGTGAGTCACCGGGGTCCTACAATGAGCAGTTCTTC; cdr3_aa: CAISESPGSYNEQFF
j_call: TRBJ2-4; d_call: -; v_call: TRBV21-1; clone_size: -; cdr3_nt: TGTGCCAGCAGCAAAATCACGGGACTAGCGATAACCAAAAACATTCAGTACTTC; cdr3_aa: CASSKITGLAITKNIQYF
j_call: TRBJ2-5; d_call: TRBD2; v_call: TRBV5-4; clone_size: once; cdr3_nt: TGTGCCAGCAGCTTGACTAGCGGGATCATTGGGCAGACCCAGTACTTC; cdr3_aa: CASSLTSGIIGQTQYF
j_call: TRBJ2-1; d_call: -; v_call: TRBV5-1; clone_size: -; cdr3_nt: TGCGCCAGCAGCTTGGGCGGGATATCCTACAATGAGCAGTTCTTC; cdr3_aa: CASSLGGISYNEQFF
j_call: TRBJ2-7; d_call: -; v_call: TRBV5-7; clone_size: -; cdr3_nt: TGTGCCAGCAGCTTGGCCCCTCTTGGAGGGGGGGACGAGCAGTACTTC; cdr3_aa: CASSLAPLGGGDEQYF
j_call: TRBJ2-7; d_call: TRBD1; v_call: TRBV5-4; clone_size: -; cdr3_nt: TGTGCCAGCAGCTCAGCGCCGGGACAGGGCTTCTACGAGCAGTACTTC; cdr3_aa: CASSSAPGQGFYEQYF
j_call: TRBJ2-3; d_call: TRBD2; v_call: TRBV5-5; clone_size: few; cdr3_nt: TGTGCCAGCAGCTTCGAGACTAGCGGGAGGGGGGCAGATACGCAGTATTTT; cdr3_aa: CASSFETSGRGADTQYF
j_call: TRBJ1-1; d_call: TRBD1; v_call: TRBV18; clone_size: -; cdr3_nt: TGTGCCAGCTCACCTACGACAGGGGACGTAGGAGCTTTCTTT; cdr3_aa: CASSPTTGDVGAFF
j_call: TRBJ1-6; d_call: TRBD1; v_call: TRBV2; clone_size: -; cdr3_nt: TGTGCCAGCAGTGTGGAACAGGGGAGGAATTCACCCCTCCACTTT; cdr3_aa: CASSVEQGRNSPLHF
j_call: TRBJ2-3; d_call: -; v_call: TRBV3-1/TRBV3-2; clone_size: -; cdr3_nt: TGTGCCAGCAGCCAAGTGGGCAGGCCGTATTTT; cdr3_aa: CASSQVGRPYF
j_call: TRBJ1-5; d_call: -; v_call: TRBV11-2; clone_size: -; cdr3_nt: TGTGCCAGCAGTCCCGGGACTTATAGCAATCAGCCCCAGCATTTT; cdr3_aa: CASSPGTYSNQPQHF
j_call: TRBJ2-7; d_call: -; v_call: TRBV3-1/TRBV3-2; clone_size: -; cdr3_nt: TGTGCCAGCAGCCGGCAGGGGAGAGGGGGCTACGAGCAGTACTTC; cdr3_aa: CASSRQGRGGYEQYF
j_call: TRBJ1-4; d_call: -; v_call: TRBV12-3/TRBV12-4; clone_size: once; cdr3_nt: TGTGCCAGCAGTTACAGGGTCGGGGAAAAACTGTTTTTT; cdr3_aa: CASSYRVGEKLFF
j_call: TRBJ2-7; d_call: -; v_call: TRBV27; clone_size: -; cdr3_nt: TGTGCCAGCAGTTTTCGGGACACCTACGAGCAGTACTTC; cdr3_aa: CASSFRDTYEQYF
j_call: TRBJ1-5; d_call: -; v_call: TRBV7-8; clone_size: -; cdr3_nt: TGTGCCAGCAGCCAAGGATACGGGGTTAGCAATCAGCCCCAGCATTTT; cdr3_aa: CASSQGYGVSNQPQHF
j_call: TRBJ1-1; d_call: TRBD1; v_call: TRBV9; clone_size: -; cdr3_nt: TGTGCCAGCAGCCCGCGGGACAGGGGGAACACTGAAGCTTTCTTT; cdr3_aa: CASSPRDRGNTEAFF
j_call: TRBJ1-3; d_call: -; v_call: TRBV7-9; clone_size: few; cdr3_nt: TGTGCCAGCAGCTCAGACGAGAGGCCTGGAAACACCATATATTTT; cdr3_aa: CASSSDERPGNTIYF
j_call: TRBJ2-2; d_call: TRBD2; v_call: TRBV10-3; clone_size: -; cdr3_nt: TGTGCCATCAGTGACCTGGGGAGGGCCGGGGAGCTGTTTTTT; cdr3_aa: CAISDLGRAGELFF
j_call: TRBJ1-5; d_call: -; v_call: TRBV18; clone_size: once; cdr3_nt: TGTGCCAGCTCACCCCAGGACAGCTCAATCAAACCCCAGCATTTT; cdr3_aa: CASSPQDSSIKPQHF
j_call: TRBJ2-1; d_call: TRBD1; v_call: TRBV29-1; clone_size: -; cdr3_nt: TGCAGCACCACCGGGACAGACTACAATGAGCAGTTCTTC; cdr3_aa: CSTTGTDYNEQFF
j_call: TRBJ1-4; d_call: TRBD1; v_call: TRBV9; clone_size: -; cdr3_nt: TGTGCCAGCAGCGTTACAGGGGGAGGTGAAAAACTGTTTTTT; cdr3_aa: CASSVTGGGEKLFF
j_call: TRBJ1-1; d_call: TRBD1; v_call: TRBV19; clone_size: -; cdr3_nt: TGTGCCAGTAGGATCGGGACAGGGAAACCTGAAGCTTTCTTT; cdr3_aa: CASRIGTGKPEAFF
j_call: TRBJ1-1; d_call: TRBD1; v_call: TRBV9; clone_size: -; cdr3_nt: TGTGCCAGCAGCGTAGAGGCAGGGGGCTTGAACACTGAAGCTTTCTTT; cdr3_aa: CASSVEAGGLNTEAFF
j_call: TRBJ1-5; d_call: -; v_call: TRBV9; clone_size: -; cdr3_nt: TGTGCCAGCAGCGGCTCCCAGGATCAGCCCCAGCATTTT; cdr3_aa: CASSGSQDQPQHF
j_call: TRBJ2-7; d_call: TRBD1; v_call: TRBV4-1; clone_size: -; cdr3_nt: TGCGCCAGCAGCCAAGGACTACAGGGGTTCCCGTACTTC; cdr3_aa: CASSQGLQGFPYF